This T cell receptor beta chain derives from a study of regulatory T cells in long-lasting Graves disease. Arm-PCR of CDR3 regions with iRepertoire HTBI primers generated TCR beta libraries. TCRdb analysed the multiplex PCR reads with MiXCR anew, one entry per CDR3 protein. The sample carries 450,000 to 700,000 distinct CDR3 sequences, around an eighth recorded once. This clonotype has at least ten counts. The time point: newly diagnosed GD, antithyroid drugs for less than 3 months. Preparation of the TCR library used RNA extracted from PBMCs. The source of the patients was an endocrinology department in Xi'an, China. EDTA tubes received 7.5 to 9 milliliters of drawn peripheral blood. This same sample was also taken into another study, of T cells in Graves' hyperthyroidism and ophthalmopathy.

This TCR came from a man in his thirties or forties with Graves disease. The material sequenced was peripheral blood mononuclear cells (PBMCs), taken at new diagnosis, from a patient treated with antithyroid drugs.

CDR3 DNA: TGTGCCAGCAGTTTGTCACCGGGACAGGGGAAGACCGGGGAGCTGTTTTTT. It translates to CASSLSPGQGKTGELFF. The chain couples TRBV12-3 or TRBV12-4 to TRBJ2-2; TRBD1 matches 10 bases. The junction had 9 bases not matched to a gene; V was cut back by 3 bases and J by 5 bases. CDR3 length: 17 amino acids.